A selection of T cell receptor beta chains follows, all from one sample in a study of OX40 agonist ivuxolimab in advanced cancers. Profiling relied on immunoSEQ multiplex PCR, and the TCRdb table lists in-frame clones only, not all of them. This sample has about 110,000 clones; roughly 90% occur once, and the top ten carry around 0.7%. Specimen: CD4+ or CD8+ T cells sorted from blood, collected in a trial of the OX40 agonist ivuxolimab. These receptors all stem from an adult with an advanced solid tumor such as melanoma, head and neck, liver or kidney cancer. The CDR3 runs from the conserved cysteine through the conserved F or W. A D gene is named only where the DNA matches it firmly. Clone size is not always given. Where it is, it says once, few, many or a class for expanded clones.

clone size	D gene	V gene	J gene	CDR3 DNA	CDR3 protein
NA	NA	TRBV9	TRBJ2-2	TGTGCCAGCAGCCCAGCCTCTAGTTCCCCCACCGGGGAGCTGTTTTTT	CASSPASSSPTGELFF
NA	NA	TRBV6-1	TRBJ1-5	TGTGCCAGCAGTGCCCAGGGAATGCCCCAGCATTTT	CASSAQGMPQHF
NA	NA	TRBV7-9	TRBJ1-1	TGTGCCAGCAGCTTAATCTCGGCAGACACTGAAGCTTTCTTT	CASSLISADTEAFF
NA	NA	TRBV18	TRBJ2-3	TGTGCCAGCTCACTTATGACTGGAGATACGCAGTATTTT	CASSLMTGDTQYF
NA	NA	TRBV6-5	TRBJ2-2	TGTGCCAGCAGCCAACCTCCGAACACCGGGGAGCTGTTTTTT	CASSQPPNTGELFF
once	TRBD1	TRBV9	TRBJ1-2	TGTGCCAGCAGCGTACGTAGGACAGGGGGTTTTGACTATGGCTACACCTTC	CASSVRRTGGFDYGYTF
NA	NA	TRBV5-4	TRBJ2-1	TGTGCCAGCAGCAGGCGACAGCTCAATGAGCAGTTCTTC	CASSRRQLNEQFF
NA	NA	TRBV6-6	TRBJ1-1	TGTGCCAGCACCGACTCCATCGGGAGAGCTTTCTTT	CASTDSIGRAFF
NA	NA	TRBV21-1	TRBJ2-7	TGTGCCAGCAGCCACGGGTATGGCACTCTGAGACCCTACGAGCAGTACTTC	CASSHGYGTLRPYEQYF
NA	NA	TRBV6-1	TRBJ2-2	TGTGCCAGCAGGCGCCTATTGGCCGGGGAGCTGTTTTTT	CASRRLLAGELFF
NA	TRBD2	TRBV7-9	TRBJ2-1	TGTGCCAGCAGCCCCCCCCCAGCGGGGGGGCCGGTTGAGCAGTTCTTC	CASSPPPAGGPVEQFF